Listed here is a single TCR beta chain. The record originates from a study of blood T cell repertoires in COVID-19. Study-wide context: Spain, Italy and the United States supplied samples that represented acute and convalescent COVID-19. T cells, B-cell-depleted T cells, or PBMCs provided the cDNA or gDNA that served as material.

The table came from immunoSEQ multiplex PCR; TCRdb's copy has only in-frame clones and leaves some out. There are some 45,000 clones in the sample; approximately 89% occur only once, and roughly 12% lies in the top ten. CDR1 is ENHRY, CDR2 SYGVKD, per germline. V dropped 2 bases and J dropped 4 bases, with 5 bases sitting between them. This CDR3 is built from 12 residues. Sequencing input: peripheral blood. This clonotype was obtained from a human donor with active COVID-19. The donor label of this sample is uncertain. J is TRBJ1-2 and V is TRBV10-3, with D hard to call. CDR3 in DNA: TGTGCCATCAGTGAGGAGGTCTATGGCTACACCTTC. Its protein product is CAISEEVYGYTF.